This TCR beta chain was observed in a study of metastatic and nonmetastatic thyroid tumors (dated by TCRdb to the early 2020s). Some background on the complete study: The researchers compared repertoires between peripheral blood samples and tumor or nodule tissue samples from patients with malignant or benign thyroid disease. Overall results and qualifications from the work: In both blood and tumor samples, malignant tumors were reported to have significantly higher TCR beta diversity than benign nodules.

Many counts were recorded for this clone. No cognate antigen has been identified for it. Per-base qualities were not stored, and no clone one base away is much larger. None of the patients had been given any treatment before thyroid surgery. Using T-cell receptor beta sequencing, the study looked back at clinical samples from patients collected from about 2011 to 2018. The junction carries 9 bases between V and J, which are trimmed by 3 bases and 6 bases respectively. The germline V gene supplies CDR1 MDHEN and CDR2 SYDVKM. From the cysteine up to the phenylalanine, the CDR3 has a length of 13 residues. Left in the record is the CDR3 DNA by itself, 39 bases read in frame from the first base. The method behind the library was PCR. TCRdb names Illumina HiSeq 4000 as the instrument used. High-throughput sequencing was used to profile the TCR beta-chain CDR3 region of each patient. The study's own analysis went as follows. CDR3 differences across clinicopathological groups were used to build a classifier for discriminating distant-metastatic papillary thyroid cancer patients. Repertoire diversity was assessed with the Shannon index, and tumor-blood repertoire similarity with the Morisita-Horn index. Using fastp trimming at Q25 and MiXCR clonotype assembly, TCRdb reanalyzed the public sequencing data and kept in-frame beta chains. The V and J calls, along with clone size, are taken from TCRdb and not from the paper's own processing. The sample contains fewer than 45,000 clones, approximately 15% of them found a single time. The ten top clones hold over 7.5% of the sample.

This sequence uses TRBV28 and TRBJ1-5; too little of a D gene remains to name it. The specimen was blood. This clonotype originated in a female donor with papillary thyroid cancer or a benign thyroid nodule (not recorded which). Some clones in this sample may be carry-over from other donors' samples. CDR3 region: CASSFGVIQPQHF. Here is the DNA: TGTGCCAGCAGTTTTGGGGTTATTCAGCCCCAGCATTTT.